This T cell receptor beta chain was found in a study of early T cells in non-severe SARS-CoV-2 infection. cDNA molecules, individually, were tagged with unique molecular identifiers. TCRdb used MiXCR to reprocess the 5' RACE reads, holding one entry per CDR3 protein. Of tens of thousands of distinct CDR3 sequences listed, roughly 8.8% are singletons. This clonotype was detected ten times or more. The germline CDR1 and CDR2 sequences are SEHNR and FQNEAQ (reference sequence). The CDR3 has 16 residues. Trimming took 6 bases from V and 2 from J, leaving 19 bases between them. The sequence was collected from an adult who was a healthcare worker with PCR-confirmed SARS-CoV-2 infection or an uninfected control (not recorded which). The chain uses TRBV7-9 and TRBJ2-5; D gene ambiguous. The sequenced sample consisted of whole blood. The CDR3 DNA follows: TGTGCCAGCAGTTTCCTCGGTCGAGCCCTACAAGAGACCCAGTACTTC. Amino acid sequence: CASSFLGRALQETQYF.